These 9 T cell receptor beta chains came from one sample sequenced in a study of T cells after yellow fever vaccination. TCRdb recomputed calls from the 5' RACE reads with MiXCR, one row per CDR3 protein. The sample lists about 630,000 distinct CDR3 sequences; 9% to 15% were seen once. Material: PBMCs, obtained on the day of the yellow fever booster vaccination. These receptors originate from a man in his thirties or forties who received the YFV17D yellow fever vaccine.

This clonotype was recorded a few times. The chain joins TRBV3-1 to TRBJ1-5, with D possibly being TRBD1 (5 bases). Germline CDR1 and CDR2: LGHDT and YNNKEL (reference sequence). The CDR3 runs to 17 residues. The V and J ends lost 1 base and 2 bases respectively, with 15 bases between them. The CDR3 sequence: CASSQGVGERGNQPQHF. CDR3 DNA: TGTGCCAGCAGCCAAGGAGTAGGGGAAAGGGGCAATCAGCCCCAGCATTTT.

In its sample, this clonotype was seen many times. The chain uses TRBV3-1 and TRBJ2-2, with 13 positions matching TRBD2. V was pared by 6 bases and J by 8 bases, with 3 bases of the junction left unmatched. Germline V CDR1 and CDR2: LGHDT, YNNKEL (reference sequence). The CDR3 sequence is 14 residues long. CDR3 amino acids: CASRTTSGRGELFF. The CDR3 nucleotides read TGTGCCAGCAGAACGACTAGCGGGAGGGGGGAGCTGTTTTTT. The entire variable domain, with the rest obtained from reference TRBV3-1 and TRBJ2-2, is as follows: DTAVSQTPKYLVTQMGNDKSIKCEQNLGHDTMYWYKQDSKKFLKIMFSYNNKELIINETVPNRFSPKSPDKAHLNLHINSLELGDSAVYFCASRTTSGRGELFFGEGSRLTVL.

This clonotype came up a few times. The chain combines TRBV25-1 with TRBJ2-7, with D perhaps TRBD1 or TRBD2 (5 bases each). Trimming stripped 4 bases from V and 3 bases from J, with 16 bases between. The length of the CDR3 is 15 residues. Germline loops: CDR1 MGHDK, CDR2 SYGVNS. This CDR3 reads CASSVPGTLDYEQYF. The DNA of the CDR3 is TGTGCCAGCAGTGTCCCCGGGACCCTGGACTACGAGCAGTACTTC.

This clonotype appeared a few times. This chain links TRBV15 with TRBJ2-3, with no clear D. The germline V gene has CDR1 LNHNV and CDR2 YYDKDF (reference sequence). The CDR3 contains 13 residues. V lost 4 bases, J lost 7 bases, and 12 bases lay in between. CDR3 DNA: TGTGCCACCAGCACCTCCTACCTCAATACGCAGTATTTT. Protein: CATSTSYLNTQYF.

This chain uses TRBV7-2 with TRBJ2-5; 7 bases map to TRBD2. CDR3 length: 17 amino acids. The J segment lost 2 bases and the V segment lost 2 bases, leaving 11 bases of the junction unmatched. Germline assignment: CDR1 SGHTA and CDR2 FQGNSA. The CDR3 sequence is CASSLRFTSELQETQYF. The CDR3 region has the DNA TGTGCCAGCAGCTTACGTTTCACTAGCGAACTGCAAGAGACCCAGTACTTC.

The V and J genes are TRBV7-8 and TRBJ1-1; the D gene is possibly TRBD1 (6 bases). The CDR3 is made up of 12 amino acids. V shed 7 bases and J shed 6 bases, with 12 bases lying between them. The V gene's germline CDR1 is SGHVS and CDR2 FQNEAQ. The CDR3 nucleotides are TGTGCCAGCACCGAAGAGGGGGCTGAAGCTTTCTTT. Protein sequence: CASTEEGAEAFF.

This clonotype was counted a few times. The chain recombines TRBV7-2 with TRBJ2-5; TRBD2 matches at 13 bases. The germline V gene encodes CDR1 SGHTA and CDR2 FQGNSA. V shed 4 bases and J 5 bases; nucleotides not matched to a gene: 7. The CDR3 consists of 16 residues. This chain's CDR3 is CASSSLLAGGVETQYF. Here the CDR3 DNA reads TGTGCCAGCAGCTCCCTACTAGCGGGAGGGGTGGAGACCCAGTACTTC.

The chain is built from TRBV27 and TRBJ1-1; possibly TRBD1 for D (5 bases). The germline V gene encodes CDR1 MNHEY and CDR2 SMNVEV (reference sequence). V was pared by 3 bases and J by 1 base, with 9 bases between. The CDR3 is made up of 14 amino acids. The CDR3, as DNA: TGTGCCAGCAGTTTTCCGGGGGAGAACACTGAAGCTTTCTTT. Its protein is CASSFPGENTEAFF.

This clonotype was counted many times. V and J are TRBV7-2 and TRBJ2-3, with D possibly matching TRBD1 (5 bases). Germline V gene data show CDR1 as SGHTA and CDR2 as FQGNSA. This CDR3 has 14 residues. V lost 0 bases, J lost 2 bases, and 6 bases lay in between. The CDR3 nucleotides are TGTGCCAGCAGCTTAGCGGGGCTCACAGATACGCAGTATTTT. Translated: CASSLAGLTDTQYF.